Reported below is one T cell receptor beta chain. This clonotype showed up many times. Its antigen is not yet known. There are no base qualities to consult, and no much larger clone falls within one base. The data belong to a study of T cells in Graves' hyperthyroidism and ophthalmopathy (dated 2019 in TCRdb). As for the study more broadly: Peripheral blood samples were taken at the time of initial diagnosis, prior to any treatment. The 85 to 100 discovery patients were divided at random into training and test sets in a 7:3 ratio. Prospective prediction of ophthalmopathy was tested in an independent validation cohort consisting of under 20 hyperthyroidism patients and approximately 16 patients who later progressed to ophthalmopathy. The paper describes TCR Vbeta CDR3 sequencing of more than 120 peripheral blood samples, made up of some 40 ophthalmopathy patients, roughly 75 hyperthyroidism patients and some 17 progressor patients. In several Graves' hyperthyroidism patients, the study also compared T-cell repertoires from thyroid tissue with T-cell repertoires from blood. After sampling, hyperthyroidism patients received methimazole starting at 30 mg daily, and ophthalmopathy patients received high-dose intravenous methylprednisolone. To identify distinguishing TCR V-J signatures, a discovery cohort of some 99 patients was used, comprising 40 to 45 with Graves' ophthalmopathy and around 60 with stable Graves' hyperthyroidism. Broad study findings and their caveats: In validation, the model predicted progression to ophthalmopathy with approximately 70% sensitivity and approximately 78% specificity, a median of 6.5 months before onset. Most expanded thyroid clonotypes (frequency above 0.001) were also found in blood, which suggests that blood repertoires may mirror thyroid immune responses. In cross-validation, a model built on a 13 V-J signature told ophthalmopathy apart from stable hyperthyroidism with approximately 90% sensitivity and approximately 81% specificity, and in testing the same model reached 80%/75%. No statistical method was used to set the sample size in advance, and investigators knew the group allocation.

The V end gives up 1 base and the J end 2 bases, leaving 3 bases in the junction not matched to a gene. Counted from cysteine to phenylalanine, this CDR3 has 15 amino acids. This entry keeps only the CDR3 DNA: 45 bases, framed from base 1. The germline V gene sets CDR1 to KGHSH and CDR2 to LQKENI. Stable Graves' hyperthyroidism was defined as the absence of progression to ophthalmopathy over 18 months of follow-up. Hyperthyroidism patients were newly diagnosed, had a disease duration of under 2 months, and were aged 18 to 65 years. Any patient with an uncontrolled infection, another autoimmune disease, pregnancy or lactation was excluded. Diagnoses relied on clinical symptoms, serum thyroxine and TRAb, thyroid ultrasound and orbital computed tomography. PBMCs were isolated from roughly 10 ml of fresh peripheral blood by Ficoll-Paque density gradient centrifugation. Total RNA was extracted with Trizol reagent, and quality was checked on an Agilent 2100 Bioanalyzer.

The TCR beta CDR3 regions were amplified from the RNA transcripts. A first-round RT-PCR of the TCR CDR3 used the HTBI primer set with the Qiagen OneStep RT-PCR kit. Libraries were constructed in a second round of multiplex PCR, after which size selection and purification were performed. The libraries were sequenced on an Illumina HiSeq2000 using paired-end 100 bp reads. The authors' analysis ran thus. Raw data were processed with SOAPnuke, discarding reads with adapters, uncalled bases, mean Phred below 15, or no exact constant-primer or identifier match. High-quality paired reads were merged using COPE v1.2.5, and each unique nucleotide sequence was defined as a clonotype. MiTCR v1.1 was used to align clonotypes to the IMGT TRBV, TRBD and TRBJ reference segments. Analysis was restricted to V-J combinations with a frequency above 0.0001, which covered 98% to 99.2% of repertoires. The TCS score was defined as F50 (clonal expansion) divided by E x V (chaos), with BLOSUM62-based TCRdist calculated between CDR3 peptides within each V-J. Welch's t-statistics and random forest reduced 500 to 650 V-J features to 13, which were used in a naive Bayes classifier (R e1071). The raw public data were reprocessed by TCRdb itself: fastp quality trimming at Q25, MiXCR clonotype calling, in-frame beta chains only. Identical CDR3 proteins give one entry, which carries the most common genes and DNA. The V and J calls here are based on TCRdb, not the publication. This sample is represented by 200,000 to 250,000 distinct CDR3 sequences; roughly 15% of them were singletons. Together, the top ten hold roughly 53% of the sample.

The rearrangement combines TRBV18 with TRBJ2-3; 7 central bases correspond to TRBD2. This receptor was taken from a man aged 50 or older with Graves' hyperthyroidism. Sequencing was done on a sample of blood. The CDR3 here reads CASSPRERDTDTQYF. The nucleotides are TGTGCCAGCTCACCACGGGAGCGGGACACAGATACGCAGTATTTT.